These 11 T cell receptor beta chains were sequenced from one sample in a study of regulatory T cells in long-lasting Graves disease. Specified time point: newly diagnosed GD, antithyroid drugs for less than 3 months. The TCR library was made from RNA extracted from PBMCs. Sequencing libraries for TCR beta were prepared with iRepertoire HTBI primers and Arm-PCR of CDR3 regions. TCRdb redid the calling of the multiplex PCR reads with MiXCR, one entry per CDR3 protein. The table shows 350,000 to 450,000 distinct CDR3 sequences, with 12% occurring only once. These data were likewise used in another study, on T cells in Graves' hyperthyroidism and ophthalmopathy.

The sample here was peripheral blood mononuclear cells (PBMCs), taken at new diagnosis, from a patient treated with antithyroid drugs. Source of these receptors: a woman between 18 and 29 years old with Graves disease.

The chain joins TRBV19 to TRBJ2-1; weak D call: TRBD1 (5 bases). Looked up from germline, CDR1 is LNHDA and CDR2 is SQIVND (reference sequence). V was pared by 2 bases and J by 0 bases, with 8 bases between. This CDR3 has 15 amino acids. The CDR3: CASSITGYSYNEQFF. DNA for the CDR3: TGTGCCAGTAGTATAACAGGCTACTCCTACAATGAGCAGTTCTTC.

The V and J genes are TRBV4-1 and TRBJ2-4; D gene ambiguous. Trimming removed 0 bases at V and 5 bases at J, with 11 bases between. The CDR3 sequence is 15 residues long. Germline V CDR1 and CDR2: MGHRA, YSYEKL. CDR3 DNA: TGCGCCAGCAGCCAAGATGGTGGCAGACAAAACATTCAGTACTTC. Encoded protein: CASSQDGGRQNIQYF.

This clonotype was seen a handful of times. This chain joins TRBV5-1 and TRBJ2-2; 8 bases are shared with TRBD1. Germline CDR1 is SGHRS and CDR2 is YFSETQ. The CDR3 length is 15 residues. J lost 6 bases, V lost 2 bases, and 6 bases had no gene match. The CDR3 loop is CASSFSGGSPGELFF. The DNA for the CDR3 is TGCGCCAGCAGCTTTTCAGGGGGCTCCCCCGGGGAGCTGTTTTTT.

This clonotype was counted a few times. This chain joins TRBV20-1 and TRBJ2-6, with D perhaps matching TRBD2 (6 bases). Trimming took off 5 bases at V and 4 bases at J, with 12 bases between the two ends. CDR1 DFQATT and CDR2 SNEGSKA come from the germline V gene (reference sequence). CDR3 length: 14 amino acids. The CDR3 region is CSARLRGGANVLTF. CDR3 in DNA: TGCAGTGCTCGCCTACGGGGGGGGGCCAACGTCCTGACTTTC.

This clonotype was seen a few times. The chain couples TRBV7-6 to TRBJ1-1; D is possibly TRBD1 (5 bases). The V end was cut by 7 bases, the J end by 7 bases, with 16 bases between. The CDR3 has 13 amino acids. In germline, CDR1 is SGHVS, CDR2 FNYEAQ. CDR3 bases: TGTGCCAGCAACTCCTCCGGGGCCATTGAAGCTTTCTTT. It yields the protein CASNSSGAIEAFF.

This clonotype has more than one count but fewer than ten. In DNA form, the CDR3 reads TGTGCCACCAGCAGAGTCGGGAACGGTGAAAAACTGTTTTTT. Amino acids: CATSRVGNGEKLFF. V and J are TRBV15 and TRBJ1-4; D not certain. CDR1 is LNHNV and CDR2 is YYDKDF in the germline V gene (reference sequence). This CDR3 has 14 residues. Trimming took off 1 base at V and 7 bases at J, with 10 bases between the two ends.

Only a few counts were recorded for this clonotype. This CDR3 is CASSFGSGEAGELFF. Written as DNA, the CDR3 is TGTGCCAGCAGCTTTGGCTCAGGGGAGGCCGGGGAGCTGTTTTTT. This rearrangement joins TRBV5-6 to TRBJ2-2; D assignment may be TRBD1 or TRBD2 (6 bases each). This CDR3 contains 15 residues. CDR1 and CDR2 (germline): SGHDT, YYEEEE. V dropped 2 bases and J dropped 6 bases, with 14 bases sitting between them. The complete variable domain, with remaining parts taken from reference TRBV5-6 and TRBJ2-2, reads DAGVTQSPTHLIKTRGQQVTLRCSPKSGHDTVSWYQQALGQGPQFIFQYYEEEERQRGNFPDRFSGHQFPNYSSELNVNALLLGDSALYLCASSFGSGEAGELFFGEGSRLTVL.

On this clonotype itself: A read error may be the cause here, since a much bigger clone is one base away. In nucleotides, the CDR3 is TGTGCCAGCTCACCCCAGACCAGGGGGACCCTGATCTATGGCTACGCCTTC. Amino acids: CASSPQTRGTLIYGYAF. The chain employs TRBV18 and TRBJ1-2; 7 bases match TRBD1. The CDR3 is 17 amino acids. CDR1 KGHSH and CDR2 LQKENI come from the germline V gene.

As concerns this clonotype: This may be a read error, as it is one base from a much larger clone. The CDR3 DNA follows: TGTGCCAGCAGCTCCCCGGGGACAGGGGTGGTGAATGAGCAGTACTTC. Protein: CASSSPGTGVVNEQYF. J is TRBJ2-4 and V is TRBV11-2, with 10 nucleotides matching TRBD1. Trimming at V came to 4 bases and at J to 13 bases, leaving 16 bases not matched to a gene. The CDR3 contains 16 residues. The germline V gene has CDR1 SGHAT and CDR2 FQNNGV.

This clonotype showed up many times. The chain couples TRBV13 to TRBJ1-1; D is possibly TRBD1 (5 bases). The CDR3 spans 17 residues. V was clipped by 1 base and J by 1 base, with 16 bases between them. Germline V CDR1 and CDR2: PRHDT, FYEKMQ (reference sequence). Here the CDR3 reads CASSLEGASKWNTEAFF. CDR3 DNA sequence: TGTGCCAGCAGCTTAGAAGGGGCGTCCAAATGGAACACTGAAGCTTTCTTT.

Many counts were recorded for this clonotype. The chain recombines TRBV24-1 with TRBJ2-3; perhaps TRBD2 as D (5 bases). Germline V lookup: CDR1 KGHDR, CDR2 SFDVKD. V was pared by 3 bases and J by 6 bases, with 15 bases between. This CDR3 contains 15 residues. DNA for the CDR3: TGTGCCACCAGTGATGTACGACGGGGTGGCGATACGCAGTATTTT. Translation: CATSDVRRGGDTQYF.